These T cell receptor beta chains were read from a single sample in a study of blood T cell repertoires in COVID-19. Only in-frame clones appear in the TCRdb table, and some are missing; sequencing was by immunoSEQ multiplex PCR. The data show 250,000 to 300,000 clones, 86% seen once. The sample consisted of peripheral blood. The receptors were gathered from a man aged 25-45 years with active or convalescent COVID-19. Each CDR3 is given with its conserved first and last residue. D genes are given only for firm matches. Clone sizes are given selectively: once, few, many, or a class where the clone is expanded.

TRBV6-5	NA	TRBJ2-7	NA	CASSYDRGSEQYF	TGTGCCAGCAGTTACGACCGGGGGAGCGAGCAGTACTTC
TRBV19	NA	TRBJ1-1	NA	CASSQAQGKKEAFF	TGTGCCAGTAGCCAAGCACAGGGAAAGAAGGAAGCTTTCTTT
TRBV2	NA	TRBJ2-5	NA	CASSRLIQETQYF	TGTGCCAGCAGCCGACTAATACAAGAGACCCAGTACTTC
TRBV6-2/TRBV6-3	TRBD1	TRBJ2-5	NA	CASSYMGTGQETQYF	TGTGCCAGCAGTTATATGGGGACAGGCCAAGAGACCCAGTACTTC
TRBV27	NA	TRBJ1-2	NA	CASSSPPGRANYGYTF	TGTGCCAGCAGTTCACCCCCAGGCAGGGCAAACTATGGCTACACCTTC
TRBV6-5	TRBD2	TRBJ2-1	NA	CASCLAGYNEQFF	TGTGCCAGCTGCCTAGCGGGATACAATGAGCAGTTCTTC
TRBV10-2	TRBD1	TRBJ2-7	once	CASSDYVLAGGYEQYF	TGCGCCAGCAGTGATTACGTGTTGGCAGGGGGCTACGAGCAGTACTTC
TRBV18	NA	TRBJ2-3	NA	CASSPLEVTDTQYF	TGTGCCAGCTCACCGCTCGAGGTCACAGATACGCAGTATTTT
TRBV6-1	TRBD2	TRBJ2-3	NA	CASSEGGGVSTDTQYF	TGTGCCAGCAGTGAAGGCGGGGGGGTAAGCACAGATACGCAGTATTTT
TRBV7-9	NA	TRBJ2-2	NA	CASSFDGGNTGELFF	TGTGCCAGCAGCTTTGACGGGGGGAACACCGGGGAGCTGTTTTTT
TRBV2	TRBD2	TRBJ2-5	NA	CATRLAGFETQYF	TGTGCCACACGACTAGCGGGGTTTGAGACCCAGTACTTC
TRBV30	TRBD1	TRBJ1-2	NA	CAWNPGQEGYGYTF	TGTGCCTGGAATCCGGGACAGGAAGGGTATGGCTACACCTTC
TRBV2	NA	TRBJ1-6	once	CASSEAGPLSSYNSPLHF	TGTGCCAGCAGTGAAGCGGGGCCCCTAAGCTCCTATAATTCACCCCTCCACTTT
TRBV10-2	NA	TRBJ2-7	NA	CASLDIGGGLSYEQYF	TGCGCCAGCCTAGATATAGGCGGCGGGCTCTCCTACGAGCAGTACTTC
TRBV7-3	NA	TRBJ2-1	NA	CASSSGFYNEQFF	TGTGCCAGCAGCTCAGGGTTTTACAATGAGCAGTTCTTC
TRBV10-3	NA	TRBJ1-2	NA	CAISAGDGGSYGYTF	TGTGCCATCAGTGCGGGCGACGGGGGGAGCTATGGCTACACCTTC
TRBV11-2	TRBD1	TRBJ1-6	NA	CASIPETGGGGSPLHF	TGTGCCAGCATTCCAGAGACAGGGGGCGGTGGTTCACCCCTCCACTTT
TRBV6-1	NA	TRBJ1-2	NA	CASSEALPGGAERNYGYTF	TGTGCCAGCAGTGAAGCGCTTCCGGGGGGAGCTGAGCGGAACTATGGCTACACCTTC